This entry lists 4 T cell receptor beta chains sequenced from one sample in a study of response to subunit inactivated influenza vaccine. In TCRdb, the RT-PCR reads were re-called with MiXCR into one record per CDR3 protein. Found here are over 150,000 distinct CDR3 sequences, about a tenth of them singletons; the top ten hold roughly 10%. The specimen was non-naive T cells sorted from PBMCs, collected on the day of vaccination. Receptors originate from a man aged 50 to 59 who received an inactivated influenza vaccine.

This clonotype came up a few times. The chain uses TRBV7-8 and TRBJ2-1, with D tentatively TRBD1 or TRBD2 (5 bases each). The V and J ends lost 1 base and 3 bases respectively, with 10 bases between them. The CDR3 runs 15 residues. Germline V gene lookup returns CDR1 SGHVS and CDR2 FQNEAQ. CDR3 protein: CASSLDGGNYNEQFF. The CDR3 DNA follows: TGTGCCAGCAGCTTAGATGGGGGTAACTACAATGAGCAGTTCTTC.

This clonotype occurred many times. The chain combines TRBV5-1 with TRBJ2-3; no clear D gene. Germline assignment: CDR1 SGHRS and CDR2 YFSETQ. This CDR3 has 15 residues. Trimming removed 0 bases from V and 0 bases from J, with 8 bases in between. The CDR3 spells CASSLGGFSTDTQYF. CDR3 bases: TGCGCCAGCAGCTTGGGGGGATTTAGCACAGATACGCAGTATTTT.

The CDR3 DNA follows: TGTGCCTGGAGTGGCCCGTTAAGTCGGAGGCGCTATGGCTACACCTTC. This codes for CAWSGPLSRRRYGYTF. This rearrangement joins TRBV30 to TRBJ1-2; D remains ambiguous. This CDR3 contains 16 residues. Germline loops: CDR1 GTSNPN, CDR2 SVGIG (reference sequence). Trimming took 1 base from V and 4 from J, leaving 19 bases between them.

This clonotype occurred many times. The chain is built from TRBV10-3 and TRBJ2-4; a weak D match, TRBD1 (6 bases). V was cut by 6 bases and J by 3 bases, with 18 bases left in between. In germline, CDR1 is ENHRY, CDR2 SYGVKD. The CDR3 length is 16 residues. CDR3 region: CAISPRGTRGKNIQYF. In nucleotides, the CDR3 is TGTGCCATCAGCCCCAGGGGCACTCGGGGCAAAAACATTCAGTACTTC.